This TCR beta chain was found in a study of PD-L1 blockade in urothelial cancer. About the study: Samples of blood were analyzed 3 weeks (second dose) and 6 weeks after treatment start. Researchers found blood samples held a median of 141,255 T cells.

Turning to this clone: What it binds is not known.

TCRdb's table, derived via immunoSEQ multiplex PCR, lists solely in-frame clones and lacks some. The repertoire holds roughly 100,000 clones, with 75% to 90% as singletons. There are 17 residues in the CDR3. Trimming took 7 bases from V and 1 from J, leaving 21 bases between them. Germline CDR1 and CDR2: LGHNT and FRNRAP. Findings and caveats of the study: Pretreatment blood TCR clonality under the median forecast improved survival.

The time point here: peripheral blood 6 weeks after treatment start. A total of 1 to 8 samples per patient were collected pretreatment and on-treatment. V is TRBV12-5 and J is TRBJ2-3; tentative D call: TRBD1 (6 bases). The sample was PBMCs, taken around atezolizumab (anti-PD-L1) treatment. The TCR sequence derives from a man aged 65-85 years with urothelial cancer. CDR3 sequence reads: CASAFGVGHQRTDTQYF. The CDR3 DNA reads TGTGCTAGTGCTTTTGGGGTGGGACACCAACGCACAGATACGCAGTATTTT.